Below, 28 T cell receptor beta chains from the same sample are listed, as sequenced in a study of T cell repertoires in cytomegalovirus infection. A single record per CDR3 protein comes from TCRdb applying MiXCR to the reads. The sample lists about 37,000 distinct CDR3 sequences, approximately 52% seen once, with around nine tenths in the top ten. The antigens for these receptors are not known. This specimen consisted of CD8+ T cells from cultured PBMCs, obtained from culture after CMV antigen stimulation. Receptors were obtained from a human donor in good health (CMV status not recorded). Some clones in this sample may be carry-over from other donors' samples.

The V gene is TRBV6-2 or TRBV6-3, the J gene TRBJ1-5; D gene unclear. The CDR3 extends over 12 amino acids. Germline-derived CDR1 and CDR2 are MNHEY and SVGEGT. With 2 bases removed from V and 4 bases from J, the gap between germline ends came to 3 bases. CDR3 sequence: CASSYQNQPQHF. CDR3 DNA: TGTGCCAGCAGTTACCAAAATCAGCCCCAGCATTTT.

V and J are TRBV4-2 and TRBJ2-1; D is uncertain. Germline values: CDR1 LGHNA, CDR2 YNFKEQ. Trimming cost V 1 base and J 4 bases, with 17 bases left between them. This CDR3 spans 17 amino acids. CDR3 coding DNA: TGTGCCAGCAGCCAAGGAGGTCCGCTGACCGGGTACAATGAGCAGTTCTTC. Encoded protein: CASSQGGPLTGYNEQFF.

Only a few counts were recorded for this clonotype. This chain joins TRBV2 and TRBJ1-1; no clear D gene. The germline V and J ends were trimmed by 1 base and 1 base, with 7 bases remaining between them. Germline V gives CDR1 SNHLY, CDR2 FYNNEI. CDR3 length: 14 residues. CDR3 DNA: TGTGCCAGCAGTGAAGTACGCAGGAACACTGAAGCTTTCTTT. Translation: CASSEVRRNTEAFF.

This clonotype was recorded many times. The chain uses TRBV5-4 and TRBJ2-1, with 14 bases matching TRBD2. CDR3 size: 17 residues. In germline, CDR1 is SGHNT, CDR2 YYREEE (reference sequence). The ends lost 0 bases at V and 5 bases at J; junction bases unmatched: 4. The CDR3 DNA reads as TGTGCCAGCAGCTTGGTAGGACTAGCGGGGGGCGACAATGAGCAGTTCTTC. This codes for CASSLVGLAGGDNEQFF.

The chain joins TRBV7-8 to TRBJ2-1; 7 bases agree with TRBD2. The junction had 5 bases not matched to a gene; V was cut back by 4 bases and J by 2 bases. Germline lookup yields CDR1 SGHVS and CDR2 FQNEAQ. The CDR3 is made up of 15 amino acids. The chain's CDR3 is CASSSSGATYNEQFF. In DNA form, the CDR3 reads TGTGCCAGCAGCTCGAGCGGGGCCACCTACAATGAGCAGTTCTTC.

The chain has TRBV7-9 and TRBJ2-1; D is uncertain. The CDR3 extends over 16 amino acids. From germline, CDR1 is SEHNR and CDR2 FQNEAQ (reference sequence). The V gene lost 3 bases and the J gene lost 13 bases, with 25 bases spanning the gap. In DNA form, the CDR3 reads TGTGCCAGCAGCTTGTTGTTAATATCCACCTACACTTATCAGTTCTTC. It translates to CASSLLLISTYTYQFF. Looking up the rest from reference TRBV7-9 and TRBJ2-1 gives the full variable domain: DTGVSQNPRHKITKRGQNVTFRCDPISEHNRLYWYRQTLGQGPEFLTYFQNEAQLEKSRLLSDRFSAERPKGSFSTLEIQRTEQGDSAMYLCASSLLLISTYTYQFFGPGTRLTVL.

CDR3 protein: CASSSRQGRDDTQYF. The CDR3 DNA sequence: TGTGCCAGCAGCTCAAGACAGGGGAGGGACGATACGCAGTATTTT. The genes are TRBV11-2 and TRBJ2-3, with D possibly TRBD1 on 8 matching bases. CDR1 and CDR2 (germline): SGHAT, FQNNGV. Trimming stripped 4 bases from V and 6 bases from J, with 17 bases between. This CDR3 contains 15 residues.

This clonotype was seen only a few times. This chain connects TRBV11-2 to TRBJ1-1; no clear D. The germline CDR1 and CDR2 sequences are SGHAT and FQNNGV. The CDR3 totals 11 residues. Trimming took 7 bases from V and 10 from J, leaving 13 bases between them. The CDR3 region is CASTSGIGAFF. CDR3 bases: TGTGCCAGCACCTCTGGTATTGGAGCTTTCTTT.

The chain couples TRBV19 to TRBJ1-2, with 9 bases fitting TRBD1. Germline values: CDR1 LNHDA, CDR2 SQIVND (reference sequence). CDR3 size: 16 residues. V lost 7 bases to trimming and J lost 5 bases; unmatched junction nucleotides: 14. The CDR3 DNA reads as TGTGCCAGTACCCGCCTCACCGGGACAGGGATGTATGGCTACACCTTC. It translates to CASTRLTGTGMYGYTF.

Written as DNA, the CDR3 is TGTGCCAGCAGCTTGGCCCGGGGACAGAGCCCCAGGCTTGAAGCTTTCTTT. Its protein is CASSLARGQSPRLEAFF. The V call is TRBV5-4, the J call TRBJ1-1, with 7 bases aligning to TRBD1. Trimming took 0 bases from V and 7 from J; bases not matched to a gene: 15. The CDR3 is 17 residues long. The germline V gene encodes CDR1 SGHNT and CDR2 YYREEE (reference sequence). Together with reference TRBV5-4 and TRBJ1-1, the CDR3 gives the full variable domain: ETGVTQSPTHLIKTRGQQVTLRCSSQSGHNTVSWYQQALGQGPQFIFQYYREEENGRGNFPPRFSGLQFPNYSSELNVNALELDDSALYLCASSLARGQSPRLEAFFGQGTRLTVV.

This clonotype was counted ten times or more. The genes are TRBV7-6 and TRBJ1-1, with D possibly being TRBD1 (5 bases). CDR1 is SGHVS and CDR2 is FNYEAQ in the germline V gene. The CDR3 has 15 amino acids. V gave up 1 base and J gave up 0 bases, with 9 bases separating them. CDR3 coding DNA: TGTGCCAGCAGCTTAGGGACAAACATGAACACTGAAGCTTTCTTT. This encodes CASSLGTNMNTEAFF.

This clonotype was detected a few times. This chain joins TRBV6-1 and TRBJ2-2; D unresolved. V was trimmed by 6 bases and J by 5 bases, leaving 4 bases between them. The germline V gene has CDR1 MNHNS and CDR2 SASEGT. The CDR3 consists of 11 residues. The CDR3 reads CASRVTGELFF. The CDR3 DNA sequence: TGTGCCAGCAGGGTTACCGGGGAGCTGTTTTTT.

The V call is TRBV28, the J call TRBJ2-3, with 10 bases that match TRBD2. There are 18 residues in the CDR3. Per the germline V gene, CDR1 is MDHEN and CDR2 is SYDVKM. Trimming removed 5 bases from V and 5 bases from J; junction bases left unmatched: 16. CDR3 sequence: CASSPLVSGGGYRDTQYF. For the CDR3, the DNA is TGTGCCAGCAGTCCGCTCGTAAGCGGGGGGGGGTACAGAGATACGCAGTATTTT.

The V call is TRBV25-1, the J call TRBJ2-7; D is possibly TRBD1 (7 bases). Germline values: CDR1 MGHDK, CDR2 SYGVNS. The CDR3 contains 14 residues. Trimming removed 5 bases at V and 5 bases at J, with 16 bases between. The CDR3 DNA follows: TGTGCCAGCAGTTTTCAAGGAGGGGGCAACGAGCAGTACTTC. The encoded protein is CASSFQGGGNEQYF.

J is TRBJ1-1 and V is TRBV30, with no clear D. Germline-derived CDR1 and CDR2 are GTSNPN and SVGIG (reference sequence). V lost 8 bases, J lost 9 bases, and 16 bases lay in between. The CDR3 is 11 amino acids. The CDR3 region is CAARAAPQAFF. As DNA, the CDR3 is TGTGCCGCCCGGGCTGCGCCCCAAGCTTTCTTT.

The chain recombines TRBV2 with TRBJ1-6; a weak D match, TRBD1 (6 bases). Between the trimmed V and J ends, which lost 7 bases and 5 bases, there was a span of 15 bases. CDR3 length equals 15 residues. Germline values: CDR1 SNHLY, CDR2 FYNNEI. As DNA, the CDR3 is TGTGCCAGCACCCTAACGGGGGGCCATAATTCACCCCTCCACTTT. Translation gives CASTLTGGHNSPLHF.

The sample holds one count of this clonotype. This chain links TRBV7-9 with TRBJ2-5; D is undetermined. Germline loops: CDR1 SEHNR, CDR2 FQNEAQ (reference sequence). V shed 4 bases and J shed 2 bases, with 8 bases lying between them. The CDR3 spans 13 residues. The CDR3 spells CASSSGRQETQYF. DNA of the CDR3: TGTGCCAGCAGCTCTGGACGTCAAGAGACCCAGTACTTC.

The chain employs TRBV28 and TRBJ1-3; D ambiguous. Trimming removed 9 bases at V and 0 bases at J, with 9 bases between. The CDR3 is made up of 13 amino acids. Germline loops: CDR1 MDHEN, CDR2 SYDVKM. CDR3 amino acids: CARGGDSGNTIYF. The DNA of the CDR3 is TGTGCCAGGGGTGGGGACTCTGGAAACACCATATATTTT.

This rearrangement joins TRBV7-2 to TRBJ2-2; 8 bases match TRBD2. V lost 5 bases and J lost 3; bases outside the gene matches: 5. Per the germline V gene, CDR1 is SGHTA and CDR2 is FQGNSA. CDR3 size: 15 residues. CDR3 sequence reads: CASSRHGGDTGELFF. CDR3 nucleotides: TGTGCCAGCAGCCGCCACGGGGGGGACACCGGGGAGCTGTTTTTT.

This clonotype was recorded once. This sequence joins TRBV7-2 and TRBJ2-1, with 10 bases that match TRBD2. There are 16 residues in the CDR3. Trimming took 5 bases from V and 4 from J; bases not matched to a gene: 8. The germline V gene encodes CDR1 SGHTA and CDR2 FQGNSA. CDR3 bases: TGTGCCAGCAGCCCAATTAGCGGGGGGCCGTACAATGAGCAGTTCTTC. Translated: CASSPISGGPYNEQFF.

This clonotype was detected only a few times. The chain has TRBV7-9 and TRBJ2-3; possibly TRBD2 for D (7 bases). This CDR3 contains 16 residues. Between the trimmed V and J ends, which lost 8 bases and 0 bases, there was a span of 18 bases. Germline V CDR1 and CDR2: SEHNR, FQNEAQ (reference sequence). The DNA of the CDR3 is TGTGCCAGCTTTGGCCGGGGGGCCCCAAGCACAGATACGCAGTATTTT. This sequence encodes CASFGRGAPSTDTQYF.

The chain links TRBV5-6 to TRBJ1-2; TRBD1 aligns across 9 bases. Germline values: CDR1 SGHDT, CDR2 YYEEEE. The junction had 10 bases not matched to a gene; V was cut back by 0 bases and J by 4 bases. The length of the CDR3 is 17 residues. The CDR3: CASSLAVYTGGVYGYTF. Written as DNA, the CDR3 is TGTGCCAGCAGCTTGGCGGTGTACACAGGGGGCGTCTATGGCTACACCTTC.

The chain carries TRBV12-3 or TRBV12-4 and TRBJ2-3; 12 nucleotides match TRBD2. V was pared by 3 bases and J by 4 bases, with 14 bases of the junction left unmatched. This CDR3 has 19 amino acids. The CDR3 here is CASSFPGLAGGTSADTQYF. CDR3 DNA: TGTGCCAGCAGTTTCCCGGGACTAGCGGGCGGAACTAGCGCAGATACGCAGTATTTT.

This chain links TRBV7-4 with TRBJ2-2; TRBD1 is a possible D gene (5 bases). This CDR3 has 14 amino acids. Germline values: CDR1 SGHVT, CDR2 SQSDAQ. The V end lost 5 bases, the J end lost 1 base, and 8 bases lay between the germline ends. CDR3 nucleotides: TGTGCCAGCAGCAGAACAGGGAACACCGGGGAGCTGTTTTTT. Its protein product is CASSRTGNTGELFF.

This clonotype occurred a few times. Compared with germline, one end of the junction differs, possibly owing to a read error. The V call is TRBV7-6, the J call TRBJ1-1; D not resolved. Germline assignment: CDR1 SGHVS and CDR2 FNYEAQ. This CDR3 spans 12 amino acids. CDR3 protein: CASSFGNTEAFF. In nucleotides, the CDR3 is TGTGCCAGCAGCTTTGGGAACACTGAGGCTTTCTTT.

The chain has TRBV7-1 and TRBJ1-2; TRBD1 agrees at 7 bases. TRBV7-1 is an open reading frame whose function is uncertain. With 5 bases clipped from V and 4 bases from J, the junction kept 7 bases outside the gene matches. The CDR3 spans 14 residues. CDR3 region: CASSAGQEFYGYTF. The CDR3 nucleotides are TGTGCCAGCAGCGCTGGACAGGAATTCTATGGCTACACCTTC.

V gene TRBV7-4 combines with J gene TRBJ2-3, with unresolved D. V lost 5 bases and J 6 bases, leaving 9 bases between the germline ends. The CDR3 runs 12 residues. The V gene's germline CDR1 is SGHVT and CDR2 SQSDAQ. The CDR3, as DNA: TGTGCCAGCAGCCTACGAGTGGATACGCAGTATTTT. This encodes CASSLRVDTQYF.

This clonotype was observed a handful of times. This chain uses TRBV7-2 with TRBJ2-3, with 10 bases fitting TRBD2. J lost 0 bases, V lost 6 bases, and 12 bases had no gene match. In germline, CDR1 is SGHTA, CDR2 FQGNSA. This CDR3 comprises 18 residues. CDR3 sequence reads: CASRRSGGPNLSTDTQYF. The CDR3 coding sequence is TGTGCCAGCAGACGTAGCGGGGGGCCGAACCTTAGCACAGATACGCAGTATTTT.